This T cell receptor (beta chain) was captured by sequencing in a study of blood T cell repertoires in COVID-19. Looking at the study overall: T cells, B-cell-depleted T cells, or PBMCs supplied cDNA or gDNA.

This clone was seen a few times. As processed by the authors: Amplification of reference gene primers was used by the study to estimate nucleated cell counts. TCRdb's copy holds only in-frame clones and misses some; the assay was immunoSEQ multiplex PCR. Clone size and V and J calls were adopted from that table, with D and trimming inferred from the DNA. The data contain about 160,000 clones, 89% of them singletons. The sequencing sample was made of peripheral blood. The receptor's source is a man in his fifties or sixties with acute or convalescent COVID-19.

CDR3 residues: CASSDLAGGFNEQFF. The DNA of the CDR3 is TGTGCCAGCAGTGATTTGGCGGGGGGGTTCAATGAGCAGTTCTTC. This chain links TRBV2 with TRBJ2-1; 9 bases line up with TRBD2. The CDR3 is made up of 15 amino acids. Germline V gene lookup returns CDR1 SNHLY and CDR2 FYNNEI. V trimming: 3 bases; J trimming: 6 bases; junction bases outside the gene matches: 6. The whole variable domain, remainder taken from reference TRBV2 and TRBJ2-1, is EPEVTQTPSHQVTQMGQEVILRCVPISNHLYFYWYRQILGQKVEFLVSFYNNEISEKSEIFDDQFSVERPDGSNFTLKIRSTKLEDSAMYFCASSDLAGGFNEQFFGPGTRLTVL.